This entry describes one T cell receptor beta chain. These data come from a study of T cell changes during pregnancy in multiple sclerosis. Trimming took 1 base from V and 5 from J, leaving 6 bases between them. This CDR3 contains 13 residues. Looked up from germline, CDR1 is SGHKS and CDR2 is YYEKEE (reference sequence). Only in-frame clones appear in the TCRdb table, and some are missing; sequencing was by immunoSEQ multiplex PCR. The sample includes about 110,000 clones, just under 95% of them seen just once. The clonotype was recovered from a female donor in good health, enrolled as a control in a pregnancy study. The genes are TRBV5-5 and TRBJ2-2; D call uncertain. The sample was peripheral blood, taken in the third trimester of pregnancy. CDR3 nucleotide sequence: TGTGCCAGCAGCTTGTTCACAACCGGGGAGCTGTTTTTT. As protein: CASSLFTTGELFF.